This T cell receptor beta chain was profiled in a study of CXCR3-negative and CXCR3-positive naive CD8 T cells. Concerning this clonotype itself: The antigen is undetermined.

Using triplicate sorts, 250,000 to 350,000 cells were collected each time from every CD8+ T cell subset. Study-level points and caveats: No difference in surface CD5 was seen between naive subsets, and TCR strength was inferred from TRB CDR3 properties. More hydrophobic TRB CDR3s occurred in CXCR3-positive than in CXCR3-negative naive cells. The TRBV-TRBJ usage of naive CXCR3-negative and CXCR3-positive cells was similar, but that of memory cells differed.

UMI-labeled 5' RACE TRB cDNA libraries were prepared from the cells. TCRdb reanalyzed the 5' RACE reads and collapses them to one entry per CDR3 protein, without DNA. This repertoire includes around 130,000 distinct CDR3 sequences. Sequencing was performed on naive CXCR3+ CD8+ T cells from blood. Subset in this sample: CD45RO-CCR7+CD27+CD95- naive CD8+ T cells expressing CXCR3 (TNR3+). The receptor's source is a human donor in good health. Some clones in this sample may be carry-over from other donors' samples.

The CDR3 sequence: CASSADGFNQPQHF. The rearrangement links TRBV7-9 to TRBJ1-5. This CDR3 is 14 amino acids long. The germline gives CDR1 SEHNR, CDR2 FQNEAQ (reference sequence). The full variable domain, its missing parts supplied by reference TRBV7-9 and TRBJ1-5, is DTGVSQNPRHKITKRGQNVTFRCDPISEHNRLYWYRQTLGQGPEFLTYFQNEAQLEKSRLLSDRFSAERPKGSFSTLEIQRTEQGDSAMYLCASSADGFNQPQHFGDGTRLSIL.